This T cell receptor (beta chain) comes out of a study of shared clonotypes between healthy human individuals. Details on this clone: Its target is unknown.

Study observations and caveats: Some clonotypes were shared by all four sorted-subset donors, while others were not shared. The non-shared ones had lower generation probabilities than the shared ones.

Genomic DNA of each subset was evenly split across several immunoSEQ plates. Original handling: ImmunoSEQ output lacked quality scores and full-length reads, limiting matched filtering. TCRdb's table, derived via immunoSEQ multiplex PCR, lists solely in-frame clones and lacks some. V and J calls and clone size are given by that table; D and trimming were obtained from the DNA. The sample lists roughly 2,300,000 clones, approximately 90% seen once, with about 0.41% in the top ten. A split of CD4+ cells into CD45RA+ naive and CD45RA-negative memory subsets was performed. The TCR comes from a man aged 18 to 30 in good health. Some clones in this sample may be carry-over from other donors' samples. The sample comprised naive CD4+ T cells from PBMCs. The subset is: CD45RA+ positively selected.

DNA of the CDR3: TGTGCCAGCAGCTCAAAGGGACAGGGAGGCTACGAGCAGTACTTC. Its protein is CASSSKGQGGYEQYF. The chain recombines TRBV5-4 with TRBJ2-7; 9 positions agree with TRBD1. Germline lookup yields CDR1 SGHNT and CDR2 YYREEE (reference sequence). This CDR3 has 15 amino acids. With V trimmed by 3 bases and J by 3 bases, 7 bases remained unmatched.